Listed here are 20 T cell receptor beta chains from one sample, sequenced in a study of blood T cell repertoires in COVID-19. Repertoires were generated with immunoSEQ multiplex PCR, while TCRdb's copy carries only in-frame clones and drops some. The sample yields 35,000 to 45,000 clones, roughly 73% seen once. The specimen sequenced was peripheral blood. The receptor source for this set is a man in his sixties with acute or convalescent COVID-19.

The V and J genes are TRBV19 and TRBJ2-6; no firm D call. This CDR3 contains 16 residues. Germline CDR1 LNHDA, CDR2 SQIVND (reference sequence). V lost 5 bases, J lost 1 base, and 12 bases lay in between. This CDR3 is CASSSPSESGANVLTF. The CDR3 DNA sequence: TGTGCCAGTAGTTCCCCCTCAGAATCTGGGGCCAACGTCCTGACTTTC.

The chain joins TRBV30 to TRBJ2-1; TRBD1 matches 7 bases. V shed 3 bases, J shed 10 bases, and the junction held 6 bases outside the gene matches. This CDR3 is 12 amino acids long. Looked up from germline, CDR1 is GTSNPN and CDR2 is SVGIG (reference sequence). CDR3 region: CAWRNRGREQFF. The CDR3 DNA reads TGTGCCTGGAGGAACAGGGGACGGGAGCAGTTCTTC.

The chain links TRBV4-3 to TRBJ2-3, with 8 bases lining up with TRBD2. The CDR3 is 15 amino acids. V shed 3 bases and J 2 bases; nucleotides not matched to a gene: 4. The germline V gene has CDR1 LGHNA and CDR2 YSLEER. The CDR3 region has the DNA TGCGCCAGCAGCCAGGATAGCGGGAACACAGATACGCAGTATTTT. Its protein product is CASSQDSGNTDTQYF.

CDR3 DNA: TGTGCCTGGAGTGTACTAAGGACTAGCGCAAGCACAGATACGCAGTATTTT. Translation gives CAWSVLRTSASTDTQYF. The chain carries TRBV30 and TRBJ2-3; 9 bases match TRBD2. With 0 bases clipped from V and 0 bases from J, the junction kept 7 bases outside the gene matches. The length of the CDR3 is 17 residues. Germline lookup yields CDR1 GTSNPN and CDR2 SVGIG (reference sequence).

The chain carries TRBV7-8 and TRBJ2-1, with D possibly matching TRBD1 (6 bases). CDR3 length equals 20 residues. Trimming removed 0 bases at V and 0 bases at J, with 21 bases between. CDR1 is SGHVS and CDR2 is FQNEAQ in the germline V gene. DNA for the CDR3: TGTGCCAGCAGCTTAGCGCTCAGGGGAGCGTCCCAGAGCTCCTACAATGAGCAGTTCTTC. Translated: CASSLALRGASQSSYNEQFF.

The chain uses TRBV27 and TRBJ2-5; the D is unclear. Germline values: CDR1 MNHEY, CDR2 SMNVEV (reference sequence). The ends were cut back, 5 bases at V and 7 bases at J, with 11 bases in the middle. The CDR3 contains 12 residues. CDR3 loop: CASSPLVGTQYF. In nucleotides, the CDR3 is TGTGCCAGCAGTCCCTTGGTCGGGACCCAGTACTTC.

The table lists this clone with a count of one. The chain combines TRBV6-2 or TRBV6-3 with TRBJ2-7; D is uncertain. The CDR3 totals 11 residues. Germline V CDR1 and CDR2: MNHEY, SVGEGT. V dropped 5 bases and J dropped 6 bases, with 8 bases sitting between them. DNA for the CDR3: TGTGCCAGCAGTAGAGCGAGCGAGCAGTACTTC. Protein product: CASSRASEQYF.

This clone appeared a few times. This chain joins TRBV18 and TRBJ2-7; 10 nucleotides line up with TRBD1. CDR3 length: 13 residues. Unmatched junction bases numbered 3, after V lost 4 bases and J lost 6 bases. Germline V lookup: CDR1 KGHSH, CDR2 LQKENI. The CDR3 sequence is CASSRDRGVEQYF. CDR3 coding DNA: TGTGCCAGCTCACGGGACAGGGGTGTCGAGCAGTACTTC.

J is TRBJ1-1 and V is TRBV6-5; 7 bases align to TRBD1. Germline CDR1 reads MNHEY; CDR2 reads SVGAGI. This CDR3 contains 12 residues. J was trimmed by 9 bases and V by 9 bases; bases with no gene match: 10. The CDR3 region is CASRQGTAQAFF. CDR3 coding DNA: TGTGCCAGTCGACAGGGTACTGCCCAAGCTTTCTTT.

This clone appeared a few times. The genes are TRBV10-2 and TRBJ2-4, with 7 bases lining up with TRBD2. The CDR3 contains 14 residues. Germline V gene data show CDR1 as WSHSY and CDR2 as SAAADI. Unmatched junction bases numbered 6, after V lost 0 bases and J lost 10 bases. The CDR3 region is CASSESLGGGIQYF. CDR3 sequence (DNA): TGCGCCAGCAGTGAGTCTCTTGGGGGGGGGATTCAGTACTTC.

The CDR3 DNA reads TGCGCCAGCAGCCAAGATGGCAGGGGGGAACAGCCCCAGCATTTT. As protein: CASSQDGRGEQPQHF. J is TRBJ1-5 and V is TRBV4-1, with 7 bases lining up with TRBD1. V was pared by 0 bases and J by 7 bases, with 6 bases of the junction left unmatched. Germline assignment: CDR1 MGHRA and CDR2 YSYEKL. The CDR3 extends over 15 amino acids.

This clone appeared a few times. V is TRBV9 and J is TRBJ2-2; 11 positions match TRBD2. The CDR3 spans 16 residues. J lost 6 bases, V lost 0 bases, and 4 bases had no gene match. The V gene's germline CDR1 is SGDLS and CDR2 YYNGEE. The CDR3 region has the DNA TGTGCCAGCAGCGTAGCTCGGACTAGCGGGTCCGGGGAGCTGTTTTTT. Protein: CASSVARTSGSGELFF.

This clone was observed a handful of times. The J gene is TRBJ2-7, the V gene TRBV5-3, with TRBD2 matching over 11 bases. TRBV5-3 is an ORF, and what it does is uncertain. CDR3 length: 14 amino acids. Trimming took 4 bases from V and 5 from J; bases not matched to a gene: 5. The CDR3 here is CARSLRLAGNEQYF. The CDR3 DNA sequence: TGTGCCAGAAGCCTCCGACTAGCGGGAAACGAGCAGTACTTC.

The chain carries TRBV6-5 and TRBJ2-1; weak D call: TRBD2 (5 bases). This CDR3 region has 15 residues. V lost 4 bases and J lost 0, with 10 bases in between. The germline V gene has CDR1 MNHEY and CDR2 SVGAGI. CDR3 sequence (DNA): TGTGCCAGCAGTTCCAGCGGTAGCTCCTACAATGAGCAGTTCTTC. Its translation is CASSSSGSSYNEQFF.

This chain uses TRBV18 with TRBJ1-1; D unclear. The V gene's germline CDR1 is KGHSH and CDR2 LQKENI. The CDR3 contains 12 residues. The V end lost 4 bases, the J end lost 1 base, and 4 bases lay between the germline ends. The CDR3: CASSLKNTEAFF. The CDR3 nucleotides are TGTGCCAGCTCACTCAAGAACACTGAAGCTTTCTTT.

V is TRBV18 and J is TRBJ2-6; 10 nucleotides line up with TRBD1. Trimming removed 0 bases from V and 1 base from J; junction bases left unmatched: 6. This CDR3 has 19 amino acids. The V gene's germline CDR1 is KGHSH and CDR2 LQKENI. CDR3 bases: TGTGCCAGCTCACCACCGAGGGGACAGGGGAAATCTGGGGCCAACGTCCTGACTTTC. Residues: CASSPPRGQGKSGANVLTF.

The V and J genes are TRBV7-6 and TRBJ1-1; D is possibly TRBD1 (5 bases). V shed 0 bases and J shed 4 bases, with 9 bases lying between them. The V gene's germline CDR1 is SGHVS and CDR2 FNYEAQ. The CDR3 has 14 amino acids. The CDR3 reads CASSLAQQATEAFF. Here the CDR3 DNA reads TGTGCCAGCAGCTTAGCGCAACAGGCCACTGAAGCTTTCTTT.

The CDR3: CASRLGGASNQPQHF. DNA for the CDR3: TGTGCCAGCAGGTTAGGGGGCGCGAGCAATCAGCCCCAGCATTTT. The chain links TRBV2 to TRBJ1-5; 7 bases are shared with TRBD1. Germline CDR1 and CDR2: SNHLY and FYNNEI. Trimming took 6 bases from V and 1 from J; bases not matched to a gene: 6. The CDR3 is 15 amino acids.

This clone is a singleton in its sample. CDR3 region: CAISESASGRTGTDTQYF. In DNA, the CDR3 is TGTGCCATCAGTGAGTCGGCTAGCGGGAGGACGGGCACAGATACGCAGTATTTT. The V call is TRBV10-3, the J call TRBJ2-3, with 11 nucleotides matching TRBD2. This CDR3 has 18 residues. Germline assignment: CDR1 ENHRY and CDR2 SYGVKD. V dropped 0 bases and J dropped 1; count of bases not matched to a gene: 6.

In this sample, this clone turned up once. This chain's CDR3 is CASSYGASGFTGELFF. The DNA for the CDR3 is TGTGCCAGCAGTTACGGCGCTAGCGGATTCACCGGGGAGCTGTTTTTT. The genes are TRBV6-5 and TRBJ2-2; 7 bases align to TRBD2. This CDR3 region has 16 residues. After removal of 2 bases from V and 4 bases from J, the junction contained 7 bases not matched to a gene. Germline V gives CDR1 MNHEY, CDR2 SVGAGI.